These T cell receptor beta chains were read from a single sample in a study of T cell responses to AZD1222 COVID-19 vaccine. Using immunoSEQ multiplex PCR, the repertoire was profiled, and TCRdb retains in-frame clones only, with some absent. Found here are about 180,000 clones, around 90% of them singletons; the top ten hold approximately 0.5%. The material sequenced was peripheral blood, taken on day 0 of AZD1222 vaccination. Every receptor here comes from an adult in good health. Both conserved end residues are part of each CDR3. The listing skips clone size in some rows; elsewhere it reads once, few, many or a size class.

CDR3: CASNRGGSVSYNEQFF
size: -
J: TRBJ2-1
V: TRBV27
length: 16

CDR3: CASSQLEGPPNYGYTF
size: -
J: TRBJ1-2
V: TRBV3-1/TRBV3-2
length: 16

CDR3: CASSPSGGQGRSNYGYTF
size: few
J: TRBJ1-2
V: TRBV18
length: 18

CDR3: CASSQVTGSAGEQYF
size: once
J: TRBJ2-7
V: TRBV4-1
length: 15

CDR3: CASSRGGQKHNEQFF
size: few
J: TRBJ2-1
V: TRBV18
length: 15

CDR3: CASSSGAGRNEQFF
size: -
J: TRBJ2-1
V: TRBV7-9
length: 14

CDR3: CASSLTLLEQYF
size: -
J: TRBJ2-7
V: TRBV11-2
length: 12

CDR3: CASSNTLTGTENNEQFF
size: -
J: TRBJ2-1
V: TRBV5-1
length: 17

CDR3: CASSLLAGGAGPIFGNTIYF
size: -
J: TRBJ1-3
V: TRBV7-8
length: 20

CDR3: CASTWYTIEQFF
size: -
J: TRBJ2-1
V: TRBV19
length: 12

CDR3: CAWSVVSMNTEAFF
size: -
J: TRBJ1-1
V: TRBV30
length: 14

CDR3: CASSFGGNTEAFF
size: -
J: TRBJ1-1
V: TRBV6-5
length: 13

CDR3: CASSPSRDGQFF
size: -
J: TRBJ2-1
V: TRBV7-9
length: 12

CDR3: CAWSEGGPGANVLTF
size: -
J: TRBJ2-6
V: TRBV30
length: 15

CDR3: CASSTLLSYEQYF
size: -
J: TRBJ2-7
V: TRBV27
length: 13

CDR3: CASSRRGGFDEQFF
size: -
J: TRBJ2-1
V: TRBV19
length: 14

CDR3: CATSRDQRGDEQFF
size: -
J: TRBJ2-1
V: TRBV15
length: 14